The T cell receptor (beta chain) under discussion was sequenced for a study of blood T cell repertoires in COVID-19. The CDR3 contains 14 residues. Germline lookup yields CDR1 MNHNY and CDR2 SVGAGI (reference sequence). With 2 bases removed from V and 3 bases from J, the gap between germline ends came to 7 bases. The method was immunoSEQ multiplex PCR; TCRdb's version includes in-frame clones alone and lacks a portion of them. The sample gives 330,000 or so clones, 80% to 95% of which show up once; around 18% is in the top ten. This study enrolled people aged 18 to 89 from around 26 US geographic areas. Allocation to cohorts depended on clinical history reported by the participants.

This TCR came from a woman younger than 45 who had recovered from COVID-19. The J gene is TRBJ1-4, the V gene TRBV6-6, with D hard to call. The specimen sequenced was PBMCs or T cells enriched from blood (not recorded which). CDR3 sequence (DNA): TGTGCCAGCAGTTACATACGGGCTAATGAAAAACTGTTTTTT. This codes for CASSYIRANEKLFF.